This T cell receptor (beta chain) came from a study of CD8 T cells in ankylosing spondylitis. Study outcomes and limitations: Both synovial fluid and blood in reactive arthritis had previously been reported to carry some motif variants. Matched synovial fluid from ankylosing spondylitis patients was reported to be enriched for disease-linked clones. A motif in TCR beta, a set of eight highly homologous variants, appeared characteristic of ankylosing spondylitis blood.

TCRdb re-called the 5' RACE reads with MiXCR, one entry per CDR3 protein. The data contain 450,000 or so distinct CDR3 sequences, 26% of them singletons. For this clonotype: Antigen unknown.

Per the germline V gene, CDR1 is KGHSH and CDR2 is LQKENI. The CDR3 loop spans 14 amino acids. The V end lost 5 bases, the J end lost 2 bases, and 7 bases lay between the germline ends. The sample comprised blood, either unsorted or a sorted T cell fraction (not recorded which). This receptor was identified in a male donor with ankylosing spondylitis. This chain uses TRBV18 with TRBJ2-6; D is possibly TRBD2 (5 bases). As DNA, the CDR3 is TGTGCCAGCTCAAGGCGGGCTGGGGCCAACGTCCTGACTTTC. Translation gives CASSRRAGANVLTF.